This is a list of T cell receptor beta chains from one sample in a study of T cell responses to AZD1222 COVID-19 vaccine. Produced via immunoSEQ multiplex PCR; TCRdb's table is partial and in-frame only. The sample consists of 130,000 or so clones, around 86% of them appearing once. Sequenced here: peripheral blood, sampled on day 0 of AZD1222 vaccination. These receptors originate from an adult in good health. Each CDR3 is given with its conserved first and last residue. A D gene is named only where the DNA matches it firmly. Only some rows state a clone size, as once, few, many or a class for expanded clones.

D	size	V	J	CDR3	DNA
TRBD2	-	TRBV4-2	TRBJ2-2	CASSQEVTTAAGGNGELFF	TGTGCCAGCAGCCAAGAGGTCACTACTGCAGCGGGGGGTAACGGGGAGCTGTTTTTT
-	-	TRBV5-6	TRBJ1-1	CASSFGALTEAFF	TGTGCCAGCAGCTTCGGGGCCTTAACTGAAGCTTTCTTT
-	-	TRBV5-1	TRBJ1-1	CASSLAGGARGTEAFF	TGCGCCAGCAGCTTGGCTGGCGGGGCCCGGGGCACTGAAGCTTTCTTT
TRBD1	once	TRBV5-4	TRBJ2-3	CASSRPGGADTQYF	TGTGCCAGCAGCCGTCCAGGGGGCGCAGATACGCAGTATTTT
-	-	TRBV7-9	TRBJ2-7	CASSLGGVEQYF	TGTGCCAGCAGCTTAGGGGGCGTCGAGCAGTACTTC
-	once	TRBV19	TRBJ1-2	CASSIVRRGAYTF	TGTGCCAGTAGTATCGTTAGGAGGGGCGCCTACACCTTC
TRBD1	-	TRBV10-3	TRBJ1-1	CAISESWQGATAFF	TGTGCCATCAGTGAGTCGTGGCAGGGGGCCACAGCTTTCTTT
TRBD1	-	TRBV5-1	TRBJ1-1	CASSLAVTGGTEAFF	TGCGCCAGCAGCTTGGCCGTAACAGGGGGAACTGAAGCTTTCTTT
-	once	TRBV7-9	TRBJ1-1	CASSSSDSEAFF	TGTGCCAGCAGCTCGTCCGACAGCGAAGCTTTCTTT
-	-	TRBV25-1	TRBJ2-5	CASSEYWRGSQETQYF	TGTGCCAGCAGTGAATATTGGCGGGGAAGCCAAGAGACCCAGTACTTC
TRBD1	-	TRBV7-6	TRBJ1-1	CASSSGQGANTEAFF	TGTGCCAGCAGCTCAGGACAGGGGGCGAACACTGAAGCTTTCTTT
-	once	TRBV7-9	TRBJ1-2	CASSLLGTGGGYTF	TGTGCCAGCAGCTTGTTGGGGACGGGAGGGGGCTACACCTTC
-	few	TRBV6-5	TRBJ1-3	CASTTPSGNTIYF	TGTGCCAGCACGACCCCATCAGGAAACACCATATATTTT
TRBD2	-	TRBV5-4	TRBJ2-3	CASKTSGGARVQDTQYF	TGTGCCAGCAAGACTAGCGGGGGGGCCCGAGTTCAAGATACGCAGTATTTT
-	-	TRBV15	TRBJ2-3	CATSSRPSSSTDTQYF	TGTGCCACCAGCAGTCGTCCGTCCTCTAGCACAGATACGCAGTATTTT
-	-	TRBV6-5	TRBJ2-5	CASYREETQYF	TGTGCCAGCTACAGGGAAGAGACCCAGTACTTC
-	-	TRBV12-5	TRBJ1-1	CASGRERPARNTEAFF	TGTGCTAGTGGCAGGGAGAGGCCGGCTAGGAACACTGAAGCTTTCTTT
-	once	TRBV7-2	TRBJ2-1	CASSLEEGGQQFF	TGTGCCAGCAGCTTAGAGGAAGGGGGGCAGCAGTTCTTC
-	-	TRBV5-1	TRBJ1-6	CASSLRIRESFHF	TGCGCCAGCAGCCTCCGTATTCGAGAGTCCTTCCACTTT
TRBD2	-	TRBV7-2	TRBJ2-1	CASSMSGGYNEQFF	TGTGCCAGCAGCATGAGCGGGGGGTACAATGAGCAGTTCTTC
-	-	TRBV28	TRBJ1-1	CASSFWNTEAFF	TGTGCCAGCAGTTTCTGGAACACTGAAGCTTTCTTT
-	-	TRBV12-3/TRBV12-4	TRBJ2-7	CASSRGQTYEQYF	TGTGCCAGCTCCCGAGGTCAAACCTACGAGCAGTACTTC
-	-	TRBV3-1/TRBV3-2	TRBJ1-2	CASSQGRNYGYTF	TGTGCCAGCAGCCAAGGACGCAACTATGGCTACACCTTC
-	-	TRBV6-4	TRBJ1-1	CASSVFSDSSGVAFF	TGTGCCAGCAGTGTTTTTTCGGACTCGTCGGGGGTAGCTTTCTTT
-	-	TRBV10-2	TRBJ2-3	CASRGGPSPDTQYF	TGCGCCAGCAGGGGGGGGCCATCGCCGGATACGCAGTATTTT
-	-	TRBV6-5	TRBJ2-1	CASSPYEGDEQFF	TGTGCCAGCAGTCCTTACGAGGGAGATGAGCAGTTCTTC
TRBD2	-	TRBV2	TRBJ2-1	CASSDEGTSAYNEQFF	TGTGCCAGCAGTGATGAGGGGACTAGCGCTTACAATGAGCAGTTCTTC
-	-	TRBV7-8	TRBJ2-2	CASSPLKTGELFF	TGTGCCAGCAGCCCCCTTAAGACCGGGGAGCTGTTTTTT
TRBD2	few	TRBV4-3	TRBJ2-1	CASSQVLAGHNEQFF	TGCGCCAGCAGCCAAGTACTAGCGGGGCACAATGAGCAGTTCTTC
TRBD1	-	TRBV5-1	TRBJ1-4	CASSLQGDREKLFF	TGCGCCAGCAGCTTGCAGGGGGACAGAGAAAAACTGTTTTTT
-	-	TRBV10-2	TRBJ2-1	CASSIGGGPQRYNEQFF	TGCGCCAGCAGTATTGGAGGGGGGCCACAAAGGTACAATGAGCAGTTCTTC
-	-	TRBV6-5	TRBJ1-2	CASSPRAPNYGYTF	TGTGCCAGCAGTCCCCGGGCCCCTAACTATGGCTACACCTTC
-	few	TRBV11-3	TRBJ2-1	CASSQAPGPHNEQFF	TGTGCCAGCAGCCAAGCCCCAGGGCCCCACAATGAGCAGTTCTTC
TRBD1	few	TRBV20-1	TRBJ1-2	CSASWQGGGYTF	TGCAGTGCTAGTTGGCAGGGGGGTGGCTACACCTTC
TRBD1	-	TRBV11-3	TRBJ2-7	CASSPRTGPPYEQYF	TGTGCCAGCAGTCCCCGGACAGGGCCTCCCTACGAGCAGTACTTC
-	once	TRBV29-1	TRBJ2-2	CSVVAEPNTGELFF	TGCAGCGTTGTGGCAGAACCTAACACCGGGGAGCTGTTTTTT
-	few	TRBV4-1	TRBJ1-2	CASSQVGQNYGYTF	TGCGCCAGCAGCCAAGTAGGGCAGAACTATGGCTACACCTTC
-	-	TRBV11-1	TRBJ1-1	CVTGEWLSTEAFF	TGTGTTACGGGGGAATGGTTAAGCACTGAAGCTTTCTTT
TRBD2	-	TRBV4-1	TRBJ2-7	CASSQDTRESYEQYF	TGCGCCAGCAGCCAAGATACGCGGGAGTCCTACGAGCAGTACTTC
-	-	TRBV9	TRBJ2-3	CASSVGLPSTDTQYF	TGTGCCAGCAGCGTAGGCCTTCCCAGCACAGATACGCAGTATTTT
-	-	TRBV6-4	TRBJ2-2	CASSVREGTGELFF	TGTGCCAGCAGTGTACGGGAAGGCACCGGGGAGCTGTTTTTT
-	-	TRBV5-6	TRBJ2-1	CASTNFPDEQFF	TGTGCCAGCACCAATTTTCCCGATGAGCAGTTCTTC
-	-	TRBV6-2/TRBV6-3	TRBJ2-2	CASTPTGGELFF	TGTGCCAGCACCCCCACTGGGGGGGAGCTGTTTTTT
-	-	TRBV6-1	TRBJ2-7	CASSEEGRPTYEQYF	TGTGCCAGCAGTGAAGAAGGGAGACCCACCTACGAGCAGTACTTC
-	-	TRBV29-1	TRBJ1-1	CSLRKLSGAEAFF	TGCAGCCTACGGAAGCTGTCGGGCGCTGAAGCTTTCTTT
TRBD1	-	TRBV4-2	TRBJ1-2	CASSQAGTGGPFYGYTF	TGTGCCAGCAGCCAAGCTGGGACAGGGGGGCCCTTCTATGGCTACACCTTC
TRBD1	-	TRBV7-8	TRBJ1-6	CASSLFQGANSPLHF	TGTGCCAGCAGCTTGTTCCAGGGGGCAAATTCACCCCTCCACTTT
-	-	TRBV5-1	TRBJ1-1	CASSWKGNMNTEAFF	TGCGCCAGCAGCTGGAAAGGGAACATGAACACTGAAGCTTTCTTT
TRBD1	-	TRBV15	TRBJ1-1	CATSRGQGFKNTEAFF	TGTGCCACCAGCAGGGGACAGGGGTTCAAGAACACTGAAGCTTTCTTT
-	-	TRBV6-5	TRBJ2-5	CASSYDGEETQYF	TGTGCCAGCAGTTACGATGGAGAGGAGACCCAGTACTTC
-	-	TRBV7-9	TRBJ2-7	CASSSGTEKTYEQYF	TGTGCCAGCAGCTCCGGGACCGAAAAGACCTACGAGCAGTACTTC
-	-	TRBV6-5	TRBJ1-5	CASSYGGNQPQHF	TGTGCCAGCAGTTACGGTGGGAATCAGCCCCAGCATTTT
-	-	TRBV5-4	TRBJ2-7	CASSLSGSEQYF	TGTGCCAGCAGCTTGTCAGGGAGCGAGCAGTACTTC
TRBD2	-	TRBV5-4	TRBJ2-1	CASSVGTSGGAEAEQFF	TGTGCCAGCAGCGTCGGGACTAGCGGGGGGGCGGAGGCTGAGCAGTTCTTC